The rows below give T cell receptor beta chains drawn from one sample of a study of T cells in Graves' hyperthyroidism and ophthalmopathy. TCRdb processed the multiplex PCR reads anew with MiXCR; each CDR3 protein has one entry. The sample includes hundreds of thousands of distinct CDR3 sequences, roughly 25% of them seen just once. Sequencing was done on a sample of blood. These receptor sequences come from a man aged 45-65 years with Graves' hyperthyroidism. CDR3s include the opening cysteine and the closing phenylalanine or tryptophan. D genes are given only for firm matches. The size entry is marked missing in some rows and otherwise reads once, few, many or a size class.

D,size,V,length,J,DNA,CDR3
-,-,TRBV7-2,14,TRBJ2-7,TGTGCCAGCAGTCCCAGACTAGGGAGCTACGAGCAGTACTTC,CASSPRLGSYEQYF
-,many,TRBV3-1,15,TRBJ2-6,TGTGCCAGCAGCCAAGCGGGATCCGGGGCCAACGTCCTGACTTTC,CASSQAGSGANVLTF
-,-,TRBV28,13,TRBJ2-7,TGTGCCAGCAGCCGGGACTACAAAGGGGGGCAGTACTTC,CASSRDYKGGQYF
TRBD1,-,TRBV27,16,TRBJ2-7,TGTGCCAGCAGTTTATCGAAGGACAGGGTCAGGGACGAGCAGTACTTC,CASSLSKDRVRDEQYF
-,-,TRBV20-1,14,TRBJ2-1,TGCAGTGCTAGCAGGCGACGGGGGTACAATGAGCAGTTCTTC,CSASRRRGYNEQFF
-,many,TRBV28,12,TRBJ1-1,TGTGCCAGCAGTACCTTTACAGCTGAAGCTTTCTTT,CASSTFTAEAFF
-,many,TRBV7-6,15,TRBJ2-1,TGTGCCAGCAGCTTAGCGAAGACGGGATACAATGAGCAGTTCTTC,CASSLAKTGYNEQFF
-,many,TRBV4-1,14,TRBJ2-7,TGCGCCAGCAGCCAAGAGGGCAGGGTCGGCGAGCAGTACTTC,CASSQEGRVGEQYF
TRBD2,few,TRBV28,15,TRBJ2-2,TGTGCCAGCAGCCTTGGGAGGGGAGGGTCCGGGGAGCTGTTTTTT,CASSLGRGGSGELFF
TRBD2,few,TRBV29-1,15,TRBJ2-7,TGCAGCGTCCACATAATAGCGGGAGGGCAGCACGAGCAGTACTTC,CSVHIIAGGQHEQYF
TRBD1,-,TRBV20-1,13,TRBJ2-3,TGCGGTGCTGGGACAGGGTTGTCAGATACGCAGTATTTT,CGAGTGLSDTQYF
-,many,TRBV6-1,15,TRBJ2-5,TGTGCCAGCAGTGAACAAGCGCAGGGCCAAGAGACCCAGTACTTC,CASSEQAQGQETQYF
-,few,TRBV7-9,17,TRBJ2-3,TGTGCCAGCAGCTTAGGGTCAGGCTCCCCGGGGAGAGATACGCAGTATTTT,CASSLGSGSPGRDTQYF
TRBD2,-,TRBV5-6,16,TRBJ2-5,TGTGCCAGCAGCTTGGAAGAGCGGGAGTACCAAGAGACCCAGTACTTC,CASSLEEREYQETQYF
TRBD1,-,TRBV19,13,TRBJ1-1,TGTGCCAGTAGGGAGACAGGGAGTACTGAAGCTTTCTTT,CASRETGSTEAFF
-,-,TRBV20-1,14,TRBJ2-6,TGCAGTGCTAGAGACCCCACCGGGGCCAACGTCCTGACTTTC,CSARDPTGANVLTF
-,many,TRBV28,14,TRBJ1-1,TGTGCCAGTCGTGGGCAGGGGAGTGGCACTGAAGCTTTCTTT,CASRGQGSGTEAFF
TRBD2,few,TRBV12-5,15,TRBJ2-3,TGTGCTAGTGGTTTGGTAGCGGGGGCCGGAGATACGCAGTATTTT,CASGLVAGAGDTQYF
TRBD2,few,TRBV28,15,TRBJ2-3,TGTGCCAGCAGTTTATTTGCGGGGGGCACAGATACGCAGTATTTT,CASSLFAGGTDTQYF
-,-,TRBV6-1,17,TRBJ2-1,TGTGCCAGCACCGGCGGACGAGAAGATAGCTCCTACAATGAGCAGTTCTTC,CASTGGREDSSYNEQFF
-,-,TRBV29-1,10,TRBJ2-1,TGCAGCGTTCAAGAGGGTGAGCAGTTCTTC,CSVQEGEQFF
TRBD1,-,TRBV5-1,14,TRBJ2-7,TGCGCCAGCAGCCCGGGACAGGCTAATTACGAGCAGTACTTC,CASSPGQANYEQYF
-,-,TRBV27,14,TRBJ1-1,TGTGCCAGCAGTTTAGACGGTCGGTACACTGAAGCTTTCTTT,CASSLDGRYTEAFF
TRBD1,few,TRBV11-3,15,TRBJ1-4,TGTGCCAGCAGCCACGGACAGGGGGCTGGTGAAAAACTGTTTTTT,CASSHGQGAGEKLFF
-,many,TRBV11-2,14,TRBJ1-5,TGTGCCAGCAGCCCAGTGGGGAACAATCAGCCCCAGCATTTT,CASSPVGNNQPQHF
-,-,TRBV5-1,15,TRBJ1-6,TGCGCCAGCAGCTTGGCCGACTCGAGAAATTCACCCCTCCACTTT,CASSLADSRNSPLHF
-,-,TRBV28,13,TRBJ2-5,TGTGCCAGCAGTTCACATCCGGGTGAGACCCAGTACTTC,CASSSHPGETQYF
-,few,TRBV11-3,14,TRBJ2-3,TGTGCCAGCAGCTTAGAGGGTTCCACAGATACGCAGTATTTT,CASSLEGSTDTQYF
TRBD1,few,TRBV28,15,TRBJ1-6,TGTGCCAGCAGTGGAAGACAGGGGGCAAATTCACCCCTCCACTTT,CASSGRQGANSPLHF
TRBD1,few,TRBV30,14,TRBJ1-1,TGTGCCTGGGGGGGACAGAGCATGAACACTGAAGCTTTCTTT,CAWGGQSMNTEAFF
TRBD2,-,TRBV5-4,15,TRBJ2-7,TGTGCCAGCAGCCCGGCAGGGAGGGGTGACTACGAGCAGTACTTC,CASSPAGRGDYEQYF
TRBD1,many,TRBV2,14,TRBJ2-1,TGTGCCAGCAGTCCACAGGGGGCAGGGAATGAGCAGTTCTTC,CASSPQGAGNEQFF
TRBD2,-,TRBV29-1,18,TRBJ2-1,TGCAGCGTTGAAGGTTTGGTAGCGGGTGCGAGCTCCTACAATGAGCAGTTCTTC,CSVEGLVAGASSYNEQFF
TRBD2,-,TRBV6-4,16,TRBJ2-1,TGTGCCAGCAGTGAAGCCCCTAGCGGGAGGGACAATGAGCAGTTCTTC,CASSEAPSGRDNEQFF
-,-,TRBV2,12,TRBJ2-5,TGTGCCACCAAGTGGAGCGGAGAGACCCAGTACTTC,CATKWSGETQYF
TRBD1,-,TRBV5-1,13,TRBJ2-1,TGCGCCAGCCGGACAGGGCGGAACAATGAGCAGTTCTTC,CASRTGRNNEQFF
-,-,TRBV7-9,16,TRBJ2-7,TGTGCCAGCAGCTTACCTCGCGGGGTCAAGTCCTACGAGCAGTACTTC,CASSLPRGVKSYEQYF
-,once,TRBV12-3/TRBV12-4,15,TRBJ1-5,TGTGCCAGCAGTTTAAACGGGGGGGGCAATCAGCCCCAGCATTTT,CASSLNGGGNQPQHF
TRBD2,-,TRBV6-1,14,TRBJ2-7,TGTGCCACCGGGCCGGGACTAGCGGGAGACGAGCAGTACTTC,CATGPGLAGDEQYF
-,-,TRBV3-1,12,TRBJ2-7,TGTGCCAGCAGCCAGACAACCTACGAGCAGTACTTC,CASSQTTYEQYF
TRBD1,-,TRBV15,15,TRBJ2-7,TGTGCCACCGAGGGAGAGGGGGCAAAGAACAATGAGCAGTACTTC,CATEGEGAKNNEQYF
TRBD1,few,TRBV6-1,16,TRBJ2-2,TGTGCCAGCAGTGCGGGGACAGGGACGAACACCGGGGAGCTGTTTTTT,CASSAGTGTNTGELFF
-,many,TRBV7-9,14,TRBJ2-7,TGTGCCAGCAGCTTAGCTAACAGTGAGGACGAGCAGTACTTC,CASSLANSEDEQYF
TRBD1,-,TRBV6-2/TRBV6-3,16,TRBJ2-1,TGTGCCAGCATCAACTCCGGGACAGGGCTATACAATGAGCAGTTCTTC,CASINSGTGLYNEQFF
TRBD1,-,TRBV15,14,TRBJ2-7,TGTGCCACCAGCAGAGACCGGGACAGCTACGAGCAGTACTTC,CATSRDRDSYEQYF
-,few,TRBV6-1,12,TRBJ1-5,TGTGCCAGCCGAAGCGGCAATCAGCCCCAGCATTTT,CASRSGNQPQHF
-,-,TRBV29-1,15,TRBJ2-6,TGCAGCGTTGACGCAAAGTCCTCTGGGGCCAACGTCCTGACTTTC,CSVDAKSSGANVLTF
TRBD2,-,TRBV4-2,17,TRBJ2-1,TGTGCCAGCAGCCCAAATTTAGGACTAGCTGTGGACAATGAGCAGTTCTTC,CASSPNLGLAVDNEQFF
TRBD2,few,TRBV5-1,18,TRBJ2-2,TGCGCCAGCAGCTTCGGACTAGCTCCCTCTCAAGGGGCCGGGGAGCTGTTTTTT,CASSFGLAPSQGAGELFF
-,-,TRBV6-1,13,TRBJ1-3,TGTGCCAGCAGTGAAGATCCAGCAAACACCATATATTTT,CASSEDPANTIYF
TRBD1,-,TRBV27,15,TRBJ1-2,TGTGCCAGCAGTTCACCCGGACAGGGGGCGCCGGGCTACACCTTC,CASSSPGQGAPGYTF
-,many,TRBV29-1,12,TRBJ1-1,TGCAGCGTTTCGGACAGCCACACTGAAGCTTTCTTT,CSVSDSHTEAFF
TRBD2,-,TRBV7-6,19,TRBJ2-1,TGTGCCAGCAGCTTAGAAGGGACTAGCGGGAGGGCCCACGCGGATGAGCAGTTCTTC,CASSLEGTSGRAHADEQFF
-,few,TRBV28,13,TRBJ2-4,TGTGCCAGCAGCCCCATTTCAAGAAACATTCAGTACTTC,CASSPISRNIQYF
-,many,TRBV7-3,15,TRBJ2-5,TGTGCCAGCAGCCTCCACAGTGGTGGGAGCGAGACCCAGTACTTC,CASSLHSGGSETQYF
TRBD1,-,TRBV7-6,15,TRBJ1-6,TGTGCCAGCAGCTTAGAGGGACAGGGGAATTCACCCCTCCACTTT,CASSLEGQGNSPLHF
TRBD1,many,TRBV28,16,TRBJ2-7,TGTGCCAGCAGTTTCGCGGGGTCGGGACAGGGCTACGAGCAGTACTTC,CASSFAGSGQGYEQYF
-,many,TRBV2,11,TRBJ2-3,TGTGCCAGCAGTGAGGTGGATACGCAGTATTTT,CASSEVDTQYF
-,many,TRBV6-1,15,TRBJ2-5,TGTGCCAGCAGCCCCCTTATCGGTACTGGAAGAACCCAGTACTTC,CASSPLIGTGRTQYF